A single sample is the source of the 16 T cell receptor beta chains below, sequenced in a study of blood T cell repertoires in COVID-19. Profiled with immunoSEQ multiplex PCR; TCRdb holds only in-frame clones, not every one. The sample shows 200,000 or so clones, 80% to 90% of them seen only once. Material: PBMCs or T cells enriched from blood (not recorded which). All receptors derive from a woman in her thirties or forties with acute COVID-19.

The CDR3 sequence: CASSLGRGGDTQYF. In DNA form, the CDR3 reads TGTGCCAGCAGCTTGGGCCGAGGAGGAGATACGCAGTATTTT. J is TRBJ2-3 and V is TRBV5-8; a possible D gene is TRBD2 (5 bases). The germline gives CDR1 SGHTS, CDR2 YDEGEE. The CDR3 has 14 amino acids. Between the trimmed V and J ends, which lost 0 bases and 5 bases, there was a span of 10 bases. Full variable domain (rest looked up from reference TRBV5-8 and TRBJ2-3): EAGVTQSPTHLIKTRGQQATLRCSPISGHTSVYWYQQALGLGLQFLLWYDEGEERNRGNFPPRFSGRQFPNYSSELNVNALELEDSALYLCASSLGRGGDTQYFGPGTRLTVL.

The V and J genes are TRBV27 and TRBJ1-5; D might be TRBD1 (5 bases). Germline loops: CDR1 MNHEY, CDR2 SMNVEV (reference sequence). This CDR3 is 16 amino acids long. Trimming stripped 5 bases from V and 0 bases from J, with 14 bases between. Here the CDR3 reads CASSPATAISNQPQHF. The CDR3 DNA follows: TGTGCCAGCAGTCCTGCGACAGCGATTAGCAATCAGCCCCAGCATTTT.

The CDR3 reads CASSAKRGGLSGEQFF. In DNA form, the CDR3 reads TGTGCCAGCAGTGCCAAGCGGGGGGGTCTCTCCGGTGAGCAGTTCTTC. The chain is built from TRBV2 and TRBJ2-1, with 10 bases identical to TRBD2. Looked up from germline, CDR1 is SNHLY and CDR2 is FYNNEI. CDR3 length: 16 residues. Trimming removed 4 bases from V and 9 bases from J; junction bases left unmatched: 12.

The genes are TRBV7-9 and TRBJ2-7, with TRBD1 matching over 7 bases. This CDR3 is built from 15 residues. V shed 5 bases and J 0 bases; nucleotides not matched to a gene: 7. The V gene's germline CDR1 is SEHNR and CDR2 FQNEAQ (reference sequence). Here the CDR3 DNA reads TGTGCCAGCAGCCCCCCCGGGACAGTCTCCTACGAGCAGTACTTC. As protein: CASSPPGTVSYEQYF.

The rearrangement joins TRBV19 to TRBJ1-4; 7 bases line up with TRBD1. There are 15 residues in the CDR3. V was pared by 1 base and J by 10 bases, with 9 bases of the junction left unmatched. From germline, CDR1 is LNHDA and CDR2 SQIVND (reference sequence). The CDR3 sequence: CASSIATGSGGKLFF. The CDR3 DNA reads TGTGCCAGTAGTATAGCGACAGGGTCAGGTGGAAAACTGTTTTTT.

This sequence joins TRBV4-1 and TRBJ1-5, with D possibly being TRBD1 (6 bases). V dropped 0 bases and J dropped 5 bases, with 17 bases sitting between them. The germline gives CDR1 MGHRA, CDR2 YSYEKL. This CDR3 is built from 17 residues. The CDR3 coding sequence is TGCGCCAGCAGCCAAGACTACACGCAGACAGGCCATCAGCCCCAGCATTTT. Translation: CASSQDYTQTGHQPQHF.

J is TRBJ2-6 and V is TRBV19; D gene unclear. The CDR3 consists of 14 residues. Germline CDR1 is LNHDA and CDR2 is SQIVND (reference sequence). V was pared by 3 bases and J by 3 bases, with 6 bases between. The chain's CDR3 is CASSMGFGANVLTF. Written as DNA, the CDR3 is TGTGCCAGTAGTATGGGCTTTGGGGCCAACGTCCTGACTTTC.

This chain links TRBV28 with TRBJ1-5; tentative D call: TRBD1 (6 bases). Trimming cost V 8 bases and J 1 base, with 9 bases left between them. The CDR3 runs to 13 residues. Germline V gene data show CDR1 as MDHEN and CDR2 as SYDVKM. The CDR3 protein is CASGGWSNQPQHF. The CDR3 DNA follows: TGTGCCAGCGGGGGCTGGAGCAATCAGCCCCAGCATTTT.

This clone was seen once. The chain is built from TRBV6-6 and TRBJ2-2, with 11 bases matching TRBD2. J was trimmed by 8 bases and V by 4 bases; bases with no gene match: 6. This CDR3 is 15 amino acids long. Germline V gene data show CDR1 as MNHNY and CDR2 as SVGAGI (reference sequence). CDR3 DNA sequence: TGTGCCAGCAGTTCCCGTAGCGGGAGGGCGGGGGAGCTGTTTTTT. Amino acid sequence: CASSSRSGRAGELFF.

The rearrangement joins TRBV19 to TRBJ1-1; D remains ambiguous. The germline gives CDR1 LNHDA, CDR2 SQIVND (reference sequence). V shed 3 bases and J shed 1 base, with 6 bases lying between them. The length of the CDR3 is 13 residues. CDR3 DNA sequence: TGTGCCAGTAGTATGAGGGAGAACACTGAAGCTTTCTTT. Its protein product is CASSMRENTEAFF. The full variable domain, in which reference TRBV19 and TRBJ1-1 provide the parts outside the CDR3, is DGGITQSPKYLFRKEGQNVTLSCEQNLNHDAMYWYRQDPGQGLRLIYYSQIVNDFQKGDIAEGYSVSREKKESFPLTVTSAQKNPTAFYLCASSMRENTEAFFGQGTRLTVV.

The rearrangement uses TRBV28 and TRBJ2-2, with 11 bases lining up with TRBD2. Germline CDR1 is MDHEN and CDR2 is SYDVKM. With 8 bases clipped from V and 3 bases from J, the junction kept 11 bases outside the gene matches. This CDR3 contains 17 residues. In nucleotides, the CDR3 is TGTGCCAGCGGGTCCACTAGCGGGAGAACTTACACCGGGGAGCTGTTTTTT. It translates to CASGSTSGRTYTGELFF.

The chain combines TRBV29-1 with TRBJ2-2, with D possibly TRBD2 on 5 matching bases. The CDR3 runs to 16 residues. Trimming took off 2 bases at V and 2 bases at J, with 15 bases between the two ends. Per germline, CDR1 SQVTM and CDR2 ANQGSEA. Here the CDR3 DNA reads TGCAGCGTTGAAACAGAAACTAGTATTAACACCGGGGAGCTGTTTTTT. It translates to CSVETETSINTGELFF.

The chain carries TRBV13 and TRBJ2-2, with 8 positions matching TRBD1. This CDR3 spans 15 amino acids. Germline V CDR1 and CDR2: PRHDT, FYEKMQ (reference sequence). Unmatched junction bases numbered 7, after V lost 4 bases and J lost 6 bases. The CDR3 loop reads CASSSLDREAGELFF. CDR3 DNA sequence: TGTGCCAGCAGCTCCCTGGACAGGGAGGCCGGGGAGCTGTTTTTT.

This clone was seen more than once but under ten times. This sequence joins TRBV2 and TRBJ2-7; the D gene is possibly TRBD1 (6 bases). The V end was cut by 9 bases, the J end by 3 bases, with 12 bases between. The germline gives CDR1 SNHLY, CDR2 FYNNEI. CDR3 length: 12 amino acids. CDR3 in DNA: TGTGCCAGTTGGACAGATAACTACGAGCAGTACTTC. Protein product: CASWTDNYEQYF.

This clone was counted a few times. V usage is TRBV5-6 and J usage is TRBJ1-3; TRBD1 matches at 7 bases. V lost 4 bases, J lost 1 base, and 5 bases stayed unmatched. This CDR3 spans 15 amino acids. From germline, CDR1 is SGHDT and CDR2 YYEEEE. The DNA for the CDR3 is TGTGCCAGCAGCCCCCCGACAGGGTCTGGAAACACCATATATTTT. It translates to CASSPPTGSGNTIYF.

The CDR3: CASSRTGNSGNTIYF. The DNA of the CDR3 is TGTGCCAGTAGTAGGACGGGAAACTCTGGAAACACCATATATTTT. The V gene is TRBV19, the J gene TRBJ1-3, with D unclear. Germline CDR1 is LNHDA and CDR2 is SQIVND (reference sequence). The CDR3 covers 15 residues. The V gene lost 4 bases and the J gene lost 0 bases, with 10 bases spanning the gap.